The next 17 T cell receptor beta chains were all read from a single sample in a study of graft-versus-host responses after intestinal transplantation. TCRdb keeps only in-frame clones here, not all; method: immunoSEQ multiplex PCR. The sample consists of some 19,000 clones, around 41% of them appearing once. The plating included about 200,000 irradiated, violet-dye-labeled stimulator cells together with about 200,000 CFSE-labeled responder cells. Sample: alloreactive CD8+ T cells from a mixed lymphocyte reaction culture, taken before intestinal transplant. The subset denotes: CFSE-low proliferating T cells sorted from roughly 6-day pre-transplant mixed lymphocyte reaction (GvH or HvG direction). The receptors here all came from a human patient who received an intestinal transplant.

The chain links TRBV30 to TRBJ2-5; TRBD1 agrees at 8 bases. The CDR3 contains 12 residues. The V gene end was trimmed by 5 bases and the J gene end by 7 bases; junction bases not matched to a gene: 6. Germline V gives CDR1 GTSNPN, CDR2 SVGIG (reference sequence). This chain's CDR3 is CAWSDRGGTQYF. CDR3 coding DNA: TGTGCCTGGTCTGACAGGGGAGGGACCCAGTACTTC.

This chain connects TRBV5-6 to TRBJ1-1; 8 bases fit TRBD1. CDR1 and CDR2 from the germline V gene are SGHDT and YYEEEE. V gave up 3 bases and J gave up 2 bases; unmatched junction bases: 6. There are 15 residues in the CDR3. The CDR3 protein is CASSSRGHGNTEAFF. The CDR3, as DNA: TGTGCCAGCAGCTCCAGGGGGCATGGAAACACTGAAGCTTTCTTT.

Sample share makes this clone medium-sized. The rearrangement links TRBV28 to TRBJ2-2; possibly TRBD1 for D (5 bases). This CDR3 has 13 amino acids. CDR1 and CDR2 (germline): MDHEN, SYDVKM. With 6 bases removed from V and 4 bases from J, the gap between germline ends came to 9 bases. CDR3 DNA sequence: TGTGCCAGCAGGCAGGGTCCCACCGGGGAGCTGTTTTTT. Protein sequence: CASRQGPTGELFF.

The genes are TRBV6-9 and TRBJ2-7; TRBD1 agrees at 8 bases. Germline-derived CDR1 and CDR2 are MNHGY and SVAAGI. The V and J ends lost 5 bases and 6 bases, in that order; junction bases with no gene match: 9. The CDR3 consists of 14 residues. CDR3 protein: CASSERRTGSEQYF. The CDR3 region has the DNA TGTGCCAGCAGTGAAAGGCGGACAGGGAGCGAGCAGTACTTC.

The rearrangement uses TRBV6-1 and TRBJ2-5, with a possible D match to TRBD1 (5 bases). Looked up from germline, CDR1 is MNHNS and CDR2 is SASEGT. The ends were cut back, 5 bases at V and 1 base at J, with 11 bases in the middle. The CDR3 spans 14 residues. This chain's CDR3 is CASSIRVFQETQYF. CDR3 nucleotides: TGTGCCAGCAGTATCAGGGTTTTCCAAGAGACCCAGTACTTC.

The CDR3 sequence: CASSLAGGSSYEQYF. The CDR3 nucleotides are TGTGCCAGCAGCTTAGCGGGAGGGAGCTCCTACGAGCAGTACTTC. The J gene is TRBJ2-7, the V gene TRBV7-8; 7 bases agree with TRBD2. Germline CDR1 is SGHVS and CDR2 is FQNEAQ. The CDR3 covers 15 residues. With 0 bases clipped from V and 0 bases from J, the junction kept 2 bases outside the gene matches.

In the case of this clone: Additional DNA sequences in this sample encode the identical CDR3. This chain connects TRBV6-1 to TRBJ2-7, with no clear D. CDR1 is MNHNS and CDR2 is SASEGT in the germline V gene. The CDR3 is made up of 11 amino acids. V lost 5 bases and J 4 bases, leaving 6 bases between the germline ends. This CDR3 is CASSPFYEQYF. The CDR3 nucleotides are TGTGCCAGCAGTCCTTTTTACGAGCAGTACTTC.

The CDR3 reads CASSYSEALAKNIQYF. CDR3 DNA: TGTGCCAGCAGTTACTCGGAAGCTCTAGCCAAAAACATTCAGTACTTC. The chain is built from TRBV6-5 and TRBJ2-4; D gene unclear. This CDR3 is built from 16 residues. Germline V gives CDR1 MNHEY, CDR2 SVGAGI. Trimming removed 0 bases from V and 0 bases from J, with 9 bases in between.

The CDR3 region is CASSLQANNEQFF. The CDR3, as DNA: TGTGCCAGCAGCTTACAGGCTAACAATGAGCAGTTCTTC. The chain combines TRBV7-8 with TRBJ2-1, with D unclear. The germline V and J ends were trimmed by 2 bases and 5 bases, with 7 bases remaining between them. Germline CDR1 SGHVS, CDR2 FQNEAQ. The CDR3 length is 13 residues. Combining the CDR3 with reference TRBV7-8 and TRBJ2-1 gives the whole variable domain GAGVSQSPRYKVAKRGQDVALRCDPISGHVSLFWYQQALGQGPEFLTYFQNEAQLDKSGLPSDRFFAERPEGSVSTLKIQRTQQEDSAVYLCASSLQANNEQFFGPGTRLTVL.

The rearrangement links TRBV6-1 to TRBJ2-7; 9 nucleotides line up with TRBD1. Germline CDR1 and CDR2: MNHNS and SASEGT. This CDR3 contains 14 residues. Trimming cost V 3 bases and J 4 bases; bases outside gene matches: 4. The CDR3 DNA reads as TGTGCCAGCAGTGACACAGGGGGCGTGTACGAGCAGTACTTC. Translated, it gives CASSDTGGVYEQYF.

This clone has only a few counts. J is TRBJ2-7 and V is TRBV20-1; D ambiguous. The CDR3 has 10 amino acids. V was clipped by 7 bases and J by 1 base, with 5 bases between them. CDR1 and CDR2 from the germline V gene are DFQATT and SNEGSKA (reference sequence). The CDR3 is CSVGSYEQYF. The CDR3 DNA sequence: TGCAGTGTCGGGTCCTACGAGCAGTACTTC.

By frequency in the sample, this clone is medium-sized. J is TRBJ2-7 and V is TRBV6-5; no clear D. This CDR3 has 13 amino acids. Germline V gene data show CDR1 as MNHEY and CDR2 as SVGAGI. V was trimmed by 6 bases and J by 8 bases, leaving 17 bases between them. In nucleotides, the CDR3 is TGTGCCAGCAGCCGTGACGCCACATTCAAGCAGTACTTC. Translation gives CASSRDATFKQYF.

The V gene is TRBV11-3, the J gene TRBJ2-7; D is perhaps TRBD1 (5 bases). V gave up 3 bases and J gave up 0 bases, with 6 bases separating them. Germline V gene sequence: CDR1 SGHNT, CDR2 YENEEA. This CDR3 has 13 residues. The CDR3 sequence: CASSFQGSYEQYF. In nucleotides, the CDR3 is TGTGCCAGCAGCTTCCAGGGCTCCTACGAGCAGTACTTC.

Relative to its sample, this clone is medium-sized. This chain connects TRBV4-1 to TRBJ1-2; tentatively, D is TRBD1 (5 bases). V was pared by 0 bases and J by 5 bases, with 10 bases between. The germline CDR1 and CDR2 sequences are MGHRA and YSYEKL. The CDR3 runs 14 residues. CDR3 sequence: CASSQDWAGYGYTF. The DNA of the CDR3 is TGCGCCAGCAGCCAAGATTGGGCAGGGTATGGCTACACCTTC.

The chain recombines TRBV6-5 with TRBJ2-7; D is undetermined. Trimming left V 7 bases short and J 3 bases short, with 4 bases between. The CDR3 loop spans 10 amino acids. The germline V gene has CDR1 MNHEY and CDR2 SVGAGI. CDR3 region: CASTGYEQYF. Written as DNA, the CDR3 is TGTGCCAGCACTGGCTACGAGCAGTACTTC.

The rearrangement uses TRBV10-2 and TRBJ1-2; perhaps TRBD1 as D (6 bases). V was clipped by 5 bases and J by 8 bases, with 12 bases between them. The CDR3 contains 12 residues. Germline V gives CDR1 WSHSY, CDR2 SAAADI. CDR3 residues: CASSFGQLGYTF. The CDR3 DNA is TGCGCCAGCAGTTTTGGACAGTTGGGCTACACCTTC.

The chain recombines TRBV6-5 with TRBJ2-1, with D hard to call. CDR1 MNHEY and CDR2 SVGAGI come from the germline V gene. V was clipped by 2 bases and J by 0 bases, with 8 bases between them. This CDR3 is built from 15 residues. CDR3 amino acids: CASSYVWSSYNEQFF. The CDR3 DNA reads TGTGCCAGCAGTTACGTCTGGAGCTCCTACAATGAGCAGTTCTTC.